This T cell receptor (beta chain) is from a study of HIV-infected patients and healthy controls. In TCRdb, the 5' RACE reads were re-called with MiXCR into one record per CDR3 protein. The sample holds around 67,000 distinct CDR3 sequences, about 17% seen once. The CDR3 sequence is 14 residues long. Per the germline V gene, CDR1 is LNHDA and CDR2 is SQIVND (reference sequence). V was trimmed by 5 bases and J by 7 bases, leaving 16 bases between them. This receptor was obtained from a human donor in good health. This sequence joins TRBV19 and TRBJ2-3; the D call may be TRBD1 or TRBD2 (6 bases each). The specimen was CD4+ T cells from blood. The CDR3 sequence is CASSQEGGTNTQYF. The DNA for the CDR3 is TGTGCCAGTAGTCAGGAGGGGGGCACGAATACGCAGTATTTT.